The source of this T cell receptor (beta chain) is a study of cytomegalovirus exposure and HLA in healthy donors. Regarding the study as a whole: Presence/absence analysis assumed near-uniform sequencing depth across donors. Many donors carried some public TCRs, although rarity characterized most TCR sequences. High specificity and sensitivity for cytomegalovirus status were reported for the classifier.

It was with 60 Vbeta and 13 Jbeta primers that the PCR ran. The repertoire was sequenced with immunoSEQ multiplex PCR; TCRdb's copy has only in-frame clones and lacks some. The sample yields tens of thousands of clones, around 69% seen once. Notes on this clone: Its antigen is undetermined.

The CDR3 covers 15 residues. Germline CDR1 WNHNN, CDR2 SYGVQD (reference sequence). V lost 4 bases and J lost 0, with 10 bases in between. The source material was PBMCs. The chain couples TRBV10-1 to TRBJ2-1; D may be TRBD2 (5 bases). This clonotype originated in a woman aged 25 to 39 in good health and CMV-seronegative. The DNA for the CDR3 is TGCGCCAGCAGTGTTAGGAGCGGCTCCTACAATGAGCAGTTCTTC. It translates to CASSVRSGSYNEQFF.